The 23 T cell receptor beta chains reported below all come from one sample, sequenced in a study of identical twins. TCRdb fed the 5' RACE reads into MiXCR, producing one record per CDR3 protein. The table has roughly 570,000 distinct CDR3 sequences, 7.5% to 10% seen once. This sample was shared with a second study, whose subject was yellow fever vaccine responses in identical twins.

Sequenced material: PBMCs. Source of these receptors: a woman aged 18-35 years in good health.

This clonotype was seen many times. V is TRBV20-1 and J is TRBJ2-5; TRBD1 aligns across 9 bases. CDR3 size: 14 residues. V lost 4 bases, J lost 2 bases, and 5 bases stayed unmatched. Germline CDR1 reads DFQATT; CDR2 reads SNEGSKA (reference sequence). CDR3 DNA sequence: TGCAGTGCTAAGCCGGGGACAGGGCAAGAGACCCAGTACTTC. This translates into CSAKPGTGQETQYF.

The rearrangement joins TRBV6-1 to TRBJ1-2; D is possibly TRBD1 (6 bases). CDR3 length equals 13 residues. Germline loops: CDR1 MNHNS, CDR2 SASEGT. The V end lost 6 bases, the J end lost 7 bases, and 15 bases lay between the germline ends. The CDR3 sequence: CASRPPGHGGYTF. As DNA, the CDR3 is TGTGCCAGCAGACCACCGGGACATGGTGGCTACACCTTC.

Ten or more counts support this clonotype. J is TRBJ2-1 and V is TRBV4-3, with a weak D call TRBD2 (5 bases). This CDR3 is 13 amino acids long. V gave up 2 bases and J gave up 9 bases, with 11 bases separating them. Germline CDR1 and CDR2: LGHNA and YSLEER. CDR3 DNA: TGCGCCAGCAGCCAATCGCGGGCTAGTGAGCAGTTCTTC. Translating it yields CASSQSRASEQFF.

This clonotype was detected a few times. J is TRBJ1-5 and V is TRBV13, with 9 bases lining up with TRBD1. The CDR3 consists of 15 residues. CDR1 PRHDT and CDR2 FYEKMQ come from the germline V gene (reference sequence). Germline trimming cut 4 bases from V and 6 bases from J; bases unmatched to any gene: 7. The CDR3, as DNA: TGTGCCAGCAGCTCTCACCGGGACAGGGTTCAGCCCCAGCATTTT. Translated: CASSSHRDRVQPQHF.

The chain links TRBV29-1 to TRBJ1-2; 8 bases align to TRBD1. From germline, CDR1 is SQVTM and CDR2 ANQGSEA. The CDR3 extends over 10 amino acids. Unmatched junction bases numbered 0, after V lost 6 bases and J lost 6 bases. The CDR3 DNA is TGCAGCGTGACAGGGGATGGCTACACCTTC. Residues: CSVTGDGYTF.

This clonotype was found many times. This chain connects TRBV27 to TRBJ2-7; the D gene is possibly TRBD1 (5 bases). Trimming removed 3 bases at V and 1 base at J, with 7 bases between. The CDR3 extends over 13 amino acids. In germline, CDR1 is MNHEY, CDR2 SMNVEV (reference sequence). CDR3 in amino acids: CASSFRVSYEQYF. The CDR3 nucleotides are TGTGCCAGCAGTTTCAGGGTATCCTACGAGCAGTACTTC.

This clonotype was found a few times. This sequence joins TRBV20-1 and TRBJ2-7; the match to TRBD1 covers 8 bases. The CDR3 length is 17 residues. J gave up 5 bases and V 1 base, and 16 bases lay outside the gene matches. Germline CDR1 reads DFQATT; CDR2 reads SNEGSKA (reference sequence). The CDR3 nucleotides are TGCAGTGCTAGAGTGGTGTGGACAGGGAGAGGGAGCCACGAGCAGTACTTC. This codes for CSARVVWTGRGSHEQYF.

The chain employs TRBV7-8 and TRBJ2-6; unclear D gene. Germline V gene sequence: CDR1 SGHVS, CDR2 FQNEAQ. The CDR3 consists of 15 residues. With 5 bases removed from V and 0 bases from J, the gap between germline ends came to 8 bases. The DNA for the CDR3 is TGTGCCAGCAGCACTTTGGGCTCTGGGGCCAACGTCCTGACTTTC. Amino acids: CASSTLGSGANVLTF.

The V call is TRBV20-1, the J call TRBJ1-2; no clear D. The CDR3 extends over 13 amino acids. Deletions cut 3 bases from V and 8 bases from J, with 16 bases between. Germline CDR1 is DFQATT and CDR2 is SNEGSKA (reference sequence). The CDR3 nucleotides are TGCAGTGCTAGTCGGGAGACCGGGCGGGGCTACACCTTC. It translates to CSASRETGRGYTF.

This clonotype has at least ten counts. The chain is built from TRBV5-1 and TRBJ2-1; D may be TRBD1 (6 bases). Trimming left V 4 bases short and J 5 bases short, with 16 bases between. Germline CDR1 and CDR2: SGHRS and YFSETQ. The CDR3 totals 15 residues. CDR3 residues: CASSVTGISNNEQFF. The CDR3 region has the DNA TGCGCCAGCAGCGTCACAGGGATTTCTAACAATGAGCAGTTCTTC. The full variable domain, with the rest looked up from reference TRBV5-1 and TRBJ2-1, is KAGVTQTPRYLIKTRGQQVTLSCSPISGHRSVSWYQQTPGQGLQFLFEYFSETQRNKGNFPGRFSGRQFSNSRSEMNVSTLELGDSALYLCASSVTGISNNEQFFGPGTRLTVL.

This clonotype appeared many times. Here the CDR3 reads CSAGTDVGANVLTF. DNA for the CDR3: TGCAGTGCCGGAACCGACGTAGGGGCCAACGTCCTGACTTTC. The chain employs TRBV20-1 and TRBJ2-6; D remains unclear. The V gene lost 6 bases and the J gene lost 4 bases, with 13 bases spanning the gap. Per germline, CDR1 DFQATT and CDR2 SNEGSKA (reference sequence). This CDR3 has 14 residues.

This clonotype was observed a few times. The chain's CDR3 is CASSWVAGGPGETQYF. The CDR3 nucleotides are TGTGCCAGCAGCTGGGTAGCGGGAGGGCCGGGAGAGACCCAGTACTTC. The J gene is TRBJ2-5, the V gene TRBV5-6; the match to TRBD2 covers 11 bases. The CDR3 has 16 residues. Germline-derived CDR1 and CDR2 are SGHDT and YYEEEE. With V trimmed by 3 bases and J by 4 bases, 8 bases remained unmatched.

This clonotype was observed many times. This chain connects TRBV10-3 to TRBJ2-3; 10 bases match TRBD2. Germline trimming cut 6 bases from V and 5 bases from J; bases unmatched to any gene: 14. The CDR3 is 17 residues long. Germline loops: CDR1 ENHRY, CDR2 SYGVKD. CDR3 DNA sequence: TGTGCCATCAGGCCGGTTGATCTAGCGGGAGTAGGAGATACGCAGTATTTT. Amino acid sequence: CAIRPVDLAGVGDTQYF.

In its sample, this clonotype was seen many times. The CDR3 region has the DNA TGCAGCGTTGATGGGACAGGGGACACAGATACGCAGTATTTT. It is translated as CSVDGTGDTDTQYF. The gene calls are TRBV29-1 and TRBJ2-3, with TRBD1 matching 10 bases. The CDR3 has 14 residues. The V and J ends lost 3 bases and 2 bases, in that order; junction bases with no gene match: 2. Germline CDR1 and CDR2: SQVTM and ANQGSEA.

This clonotype was detected a few times. The V and J genes are TRBV2 and TRBJ1-1, with TRBD1 matching over 9 bases. Per germline, CDR1 SNHLY and CDR2 FYNNEI. The CDR3 has 15 residues. J was trimmed by 5 bases and V by 8 bases; bases with no gene match: 12. The CDR3 here is CASSSQGALSTEAFF. DNA of the CDR3: TGTGCCAGCTCCTCACAGGGGGCTTTGAGTACTGAAGCTTTCTTT.

This clonotype has just a few counts. V and J are TRBV4-1 and TRBJ2-7; 8 bases fit TRBD2. Germline lookup yields CDR1 MGHRA and CDR2 YSYEKL. J was trimmed by 3 bases and V by 4 bases; bases with no gene match: 8. CDR3 length: 15 amino acids. CDR3 residues: CASSPFLTSDYEQYF. In DNA form, the CDR3 reads TGCGCCAGCAGCCCGTTTCTGACTAGCGACTACGAGCAGTACTTC.

This clonotype was counted ten times or more. The chain is built from TRBV5-6 and TRBJ2-7; TRBD1 aligns across 7 bases. The CDR3 length is 14 residues. Trimming took 4 bases from V and 0 from J; bases not matched to a gene: 4. Germline CDR1 reads SGHDT; CDR2 reads YYEEEE. The CDR3 coding sequence is TGTGCCAGCAGCGAGGCAGGGGGCTCCTACGAGCAGTACTTC. It encodes CASSEAGGSYEQYF.

This clonotype was observed a handful of times. CDR3 coding DNA: TGCGCCAGCAGCTCGGGGGTAGCGGGGATCTACGAGCAGTACTTC. Translated, it gives CASSSGVAGIYEQYF. The chain joins TRBV5-1 to TRBJ2-7; 8 bases match TRBD2. The CDR3 runs to 15 residues. After removal of 3 bases from V and 3 bases from J, the junction contained 8 bases not matched to a gene. Germline values: CDR1 SGHRS, CDR2 YFSETQ.

This chain uses TRBV5-5 with TRBJ1-2, with a tentative D call TRBD1 (6 bases). V dropped 7 bases and J dropped 7 bases, with 17 bases sitting between them. The CDR3 is made up of 13 amino acids. Germline V gives CDR1 SGHKS, CDR2 YYEKEE (reference sequence). The CDR3 reads CASGTSGGGGYTF. DNA of the CDR3: TGTGCCAGCGGGACATCAGGAGGTGGTGGCTACACCTTC.

The rearrangement uses TRBV6-2 or TRBV6-3 and TRBJ1-1; D gene uncertain. Deletions cut 0 bases from V and 4 bases from J, with 6 bases between. Germline lookup yields CDR1 MNHEY and CDR2 SVGEGT. This CDR3 has 13 amino acids. CDR3 in amino acids: CASSYSWGTEAFF. The CDR3 bases are TGTGCCAGCAGTTACTCATGGGGCACTGAAGCTTTCTTT.

This clonotype has only a few counts. The rearrangement links TRBV19 to TRBJ2-7; TRBD2 matches 12 bases. With V trimmed by 5 bases and J by 4 bases, 6 bases remained unmatched. CDR3 length equals 15 residues. Germline values: CDR1 LNHDA, CDR2 SQIVND (reference sequence). CDR3 protein: CASSATSGGFYEQYF. In DNA, the CDR3 is TGTGCCAGTAGTGCGACTAGCGGGGGATTTTACGAGCAGTACTTC.

In this sample, this clonotype turned up many times. This chain uses TRBV15 with TRBJ2-3; TRBD2 matches at 8 bases. The CDR3 has 18 amino acids. V shed 2 bases, J shed 2 bases, and the junction held 12 bases outside the gene matches. Germline assignment: CDR1 LNHNV and CDR2 YYDKDF (reference sequence). The CDR3 here is CATSRPTPLADNTDTQYF. DNA of the CDR3: TGTGCCACCAGCAGACCTACCCCACTAGCGGACAACACAGATACGCAGTATTTT.

This clonotype was seen only a few times. The V gene is TRBV6-4, the J gene TRBJ2-3; no clear D. The germline gives CDR1 MRHNA, CDR2 SNTAGT. V shed 3 bases and J shed 0 bases, with 7 bases lying between them. This CDR3 comprises 14 residues. CDR3 sequence reads: CASSDGFSTDTQYF. The CDR3 DNA sequence: TGTGCCAGCAGTGATGGATTTAGCACAGATACGCAGTATTTT.